Listed here is a single T cell receptor beta chain. CDR3 length: 15 amino acids. Germline CDR1 is MDHEN and CDR2 is SYDVKM. Trimming cost V 10 bases and J 2 bases, with 19 bases left between them. The sample comes from a study of T cell changes during pregnancy in multiple sclerosis. Here immunoSEQ multiplex PCR was the method, and the copy in TCRdb shows in-frame clones only, minus some. The profile covers 57,000 or so clones, with 90% appearing a single time and roughly 6.5% taken by the ten largest. The rearrangement uses TRBV28 and TRBJ2-3, with D possibly matching TRBD1 (5 bases). This TCR was recovered from a female donor in good health, enrolled as a control in a pregnancy study. The specimen comprised peripheral blood, sampled in the third trimester of pregnancy. CDR3 coding DNA: TGTGCCACCAAAAGGGAAGGGGCCCACACAGATACGCAGTATTTT. Amino acids: CATKREGAHTDTQYF.